The present entry profiles one T cell receptor beta chain with its context. The antigen is unknown. The data were obtained in a study of cytomegalovirus exposure and HLA in healthy donors. Study outcomes and limitations: TCR beta V- and J-gene trimming was later associated with a missense DCLRE1C variant.

The primer mix had 60 Vbeta and 13 Jbeta primers. Here immunoSEQ multiplex PCR was the method, and the copy in TCRdb shows in-frame clones only, minus some. The sample comprises some 150,000 clones, roughly 89% of which are singletons, and around 5.5% rests with the top ten. The sample was PBMCs. This receptor was taken from a woman aged 25 to 45 in good health and CMV-seronegative.

The CDR3 here is CATSRDAGTGGNEQFF. DNA of the CDR3: TGTGCCACCAGCAGAGATGCGGGGACAGGGGGCAATGAGCAGTTCTTC. The chain links TRBV15 to TRBJ2-1, with 11 positions matching TRBD1. The CDR3 covers 16 residues. Germline CDR1 is LNHNV and CDR2 is YYDKDF (reference sequence). The V segment lost 0 bases and the J segment 6 bases; nucleotides outside the gene matches: 4.